A single sample gave rise to the 13 T cell receptor delta chains below, sequenced in a study of γδ T cells in repeated Plasmodium falciparum infection. Vgamma9/Vdelta2+ and Vdelta2-negative gammadelta T cells were flow-sorted from PBMC for bulk sequencing. TCRdb called clones anew from the multiplex PCR reads with CATT. The sample holds 90,000 or so delta-chain clones; approximately 0.96% are singletons and the top ten take around 9.6%. Sequenced material: gamma-delta T cells from blood. Receptor source: a pool of human donors (malaria-infected and uninfected, not separated).

This clone was counted between two and nine times. The protein recorded in TCRdb matches a much larger clone and deviates from this DNA's translation at residue 16, suggesting a read error; the protein here is obtained by translating the DNA. The genes are TRDV2 and TRDJ3; 9 bases map to TRDD3. The J gene, missing from TCRdb, was assigned here through DNA to germline matching. The CDR3 consists of 19 residues. Germline-derived CDR1 and CDR2 are GEAIGNYY and EKD. The CDR3 nucleotides are TGTGCCTGTGACACCGCCGGGGGATACAGCTCCTGGGACACCCGACGGATGTTTTTC. It encodes CACDTAGGYSSWDTRRMFF.

This clone was picked up many times. A far larger clone is a single base away, which makes a read error likely. Other DNA sequences of this sample code for an identical CDR3. This sequence joins TRDV2 and TRDJ1, with TRDD3 identical over 13 bases. No J gene is reported in TCRdb; it was inferred here by comparing the DNA with germline. J lost 0 bases, V lost 3 bases, and 12 bases had no gene match. The CDR3 extends over 19 amino acids. Germline assignment: CDR1 GEAIGNYY and CDR2 EKD. CDR3 loop: CACDPVLGDTPLYTDKLIF. The CDR3, as DNA: TGTGCCTGTGACCCTGTACTGGGGGATACGCCCTTGTACACCGATAAACTCATCTTT.

Of note for this clone: The protein held in TCRdb is that of a much larger clone and does not match this DNA's translation at residue 12, likely because of a read error; the protein shown is translated from the DNA. V usage is TRDV1 and J usage is TRDJ1; D is undetermined. This CDR3 has 20 amino acids. Trimming removed 1 base from V and 3 bases from J, with 27 bases in between. From germline, CDR1 is TSWWSYY and CDR2 QGS. In nucleotides, the CDR3 is TGTGCTCTTGGGGAACGCCGAGGCTCCATACTATGTGCGGTCCCCGATAAACTCATCTTT. Its translation is CALGERRGSILCAVPDKLIF.

At least ten counts were recorded for this clone. A far larger clone is only one base removed, so a read error is likely. Other DNA sequences in the same sample also yield this CDR3. The rearrangement links TRDV1 to TRDJ1, with a weak D call TRDD2 (5 bases). Per the germline V gene, CDR1 is TSWWSYY and CDR2 is QGS. The CDR3 runs 18 residues. V shed 3 bases and J shed 0 bases, with 20 bases lying between them. The CDR3 sequence is CALGEYTYVWVYTDKLIF. The DNA for the CDR3 is TGTGCTCTTGGGGAGTACACCTACGTTTGGGTTTACACCGATAAACTCATCTTT.

In this sample, this clone turned up a few times. TCRdb's listed protein matches a much larger clone and diverges from this DNA's translation at residue 6, likely through a read error; the protein shown comes from the DNA. The CDR3 nucleotides read TGTGCCTGTGACACGGCCTTGTCTGGGGGATCCTGGGACACCCGACAGATGTTTTTC. Amino acid sequence: CACDTALSGGSWDTRQMFF. This rearrangement joins TRDV2 to TRDJ3; 8 bases are shared with TRDD3. Since TCRdb gives no J gene, matching the DNA to germline was used here to assign it. Per the germline V gene, CDR1 is GEAIGNYY and CDR2 is EKD. Trimming cost V 1 base and J 1 base; bases outside gene matches: 8. This CDR3 contains 19 residues.

This clone was detected a few times. The likely explanation is a read error, given a far larger clone one base away. Other DNA sequences of this sample code for an identical CDR3. V is TRDV1 and J is TRDJ1; 10 bases agree with TRDD3. Germline matching of the DNA provided the J gene here, since TCRdb leaves it blank. The CDR3 runs to 20 residues. Germline V CDR1 and CDR2: TSWWSYY, QGS. This CDR3 reads CALGDQFPAWGIHYTDKLIF. CDR3 DNA sequence: TGTGCTCTCGGGGACCAGTTTCCTGCGTGGGGGATACATTACACCGATAAACTCATCTTT.

This clone has ten or more counts. A far more abundant clone sits one base away, making this likely a read error. In the same sample, other DNA sequences code for this CDR3. V is TRDV1 and J is TRDJ1, with 7 bases aligning to TRDD3. CDR3 length equals 13 residues. The germline V gene has CDR1 TSWWSYY and CDR2 QGS. For the CDR3, the DNA is TGCGCTCTTGGGGAACACTGGGGCCTTAAACTCATCTTT. This gives the protein CALGEHWGLKLIF.

The table lists this clone with a few counts. This DNA's translation differs at residue 13 from TCRdb's protein, which comes from a much larger clone; a read error is likely, and the protein shown is translated from the DNA. CDR3 sequence reads: CALGDGRVSGFSREPYTDKLIF. CDR3 in DNA: TGTGCTCTTGGGGATGGTAGAGTCTCGGGGTTCTCGAGGGAACCTTACACCGATAAACTCATCTTT. The J gene is TRDJ1, the V gene TRDV1; no definite D call. The J gene was not available in TCRdb and was assigned here by matching the DNA to germline segments. V dropped 3 bases and J dropped 0 bases, with 32 bases sitting between them. Germline V lookup: CDR1 TSWWSYY, CDR2 QGS. This CDR3 has 22 amino acids.

Regarding this clone: This DNA translates differently at residue 14 from the TCRdb protein, which is that of a much larger clone; a read error is likely, and the protein shown is the DNA's own translation. DNA of the CDR3: TGTGCTCTTGGGGAACGTCGCCTGGGGGCTCCCAAGTCCGGTAAACTCATCTTT. The encoded protein is CALGERRLGAPKSGKLIF. The rearrangement uses TRDV1 and TRDJ1; 7 bases are shared with TRDD3. The J gene, missing from TCRdb, was assigned here through DNA to germline matching. Germline V CDR1 and CDR2: TSWWSYY, QGS. The junction had 18 bases not matched to a gene; V was cut back by 1 base and J by 7 bases. The CDR3 has 18 amino acids.

Regarding this clone: This DNA's translation differs at residue 12 from TCRdb's protein, which comes from a much larger clone; a read error is likely, and the protein shown is translated from the DNA. The chain uses TRDV2 and TRDJ1; 9 positions agree with TRDD3. The CDR3 spans 17 residues. The V and J ends lost 1 base and 3 bases, in that order; junction bases with no gene match: 11. The V gene's germline CDR1 is GEAIGNYY and CDR2 EKD. The CDR3 DNA sequence: TGTGCCTGTGACACTCTGGGGGATCTCGAGTACGCCGATAAACTCATCTTT. Translation gives CACDTLGDLEYADKLIF.

On this clone: A far more abundant clone sits one base away, making this likely a read error. The same CDR3 also results from other DNA sequences found in this sample. The chain's CDR3 is CALGLLPDVLGDQPNTDKLIF. The CDR3 coding sequence is TGTGCTCTTGGGCTCCTTCCTGACGTGCTGGGGGACCAACCTAACACCGATAAACTCATCTTT. The V gene is TRDV1, the J gene TRDJ1; tentative D call: TRDD3 (8 bases). In the absence of a J gene in TCRdb, the DNA was matched to germline to assign it here. The CDR3 is 21 residues long. V was pared by 5 bases and J by 0 bases, with 31 bases between. Looked up from germline, CDR1 is TSWWSYY and CDR2 is QGS.

As regards this clone: TCRdb pairs this DNA with a much larger clone's protein that differs at residue 3, likely a read error; the protein shown was translated from the DNA. This chain links TRDV2 with TRDJ3, with TRDD3 matching over 9 bases. No J segment appears in TCRdb, so it was assigned here by matching the sequence to germline. Germline CDR1 and CDR2: GEAIGNYY and EKD. The CDR3 runs to 21 residues. In DNA form, the CDR3 reads TGTGCCCGTGACACCGATTACTTAACGGGGATACGCGCCTGGGACACCCGACAGATGTTTTTC. Encoded protein: CARDTDYLTGIRAWDTRQMFF.

This clone was seen a handful of times. TCRdb pairs this DNA with a much larger clone's protein that differs at residue 9, likely a read error; the protein shown was translated from the DNA. The V gene is TRAV38-2/DV8, the J gene TRDJ1, with 9 nucleotides matching TRDD3. TCRdb records no J gene; here it was assigned by comparing the DNA to germline. With 10 bases clipped from V and 0 bases from J, the junction kept 13 bases outside the gene matches. This CDR3 comprises 16 residues. The germline V gene has CDR1 TSESDYY and CDR2 QEAYKQQN. The CDR3 here is CAPGFGGYSYTDKLIF. The CDR3 DNA reads as TGTGCTCCCGGATTTGGGGGATATTCGTACACCGATAAACTCATCTTT.